One and the same sample provided the 30 T cell receptor beta chains below, sequenced in a study of regulatory T cells in long-lasting Graves disease (dated by TCRdb to 2020 to 2023). Libraries were constructed by multiplex PCR. The reads were generated on an Illumina HiSeq 4000. CDR3 regions were amplified by Arm-PCR with iRepertoire HTBI primers to construct TCR beta libraries. TCRdb reworked the public reads: Q25 trimming with fastp, MiXCR clone assembly, productive beta chains retained. For every CDR3 protein sequence, its rows merge into one entry that carries the most common genes and DNA. The sample table lists over 400,000 distinct CDR3 sequences, 14% of them with a count of one. The ten largest make up roughly 15% of the sample. Per the publication, the time point label means: newly diagnosed GD, antithyroid drugs for less than 3 months. For both TCR sequencing and RNA sequencing, RNA was extracted from PBMCs using TRIzol.

These same data were also listed under a study on T cells in Graves' hyperthyroidism and ophthalmopathy.

The starting material was peripheral blood mononuclear cells (PBMCs), obtained at new diagnosis, from a patient treated with antithyroid drugs. The receptors derive from a woman aged 45-65 years with Graves disease. Donor details come from another sample of the same person, matched by shared clones.

This clonotype came up a few times. The chain employs TRBV9 and TRBJ2-5; 8 bases match TRBD2. V trimming: 0 bases; J trimming: 2 bases; junction bases outside the gene matches: 3. CDR1 SGDLS and CDR2 YYNGEE come from the germline V gene. The CDR3 length is 15 residues. The CDR3 loop reads CASSVDSGVQETQYF. CDR3 bases: TGTGCCAGCAGCGTAGATAGCGGGGTACAAGAGACCCAGTACTTC.

The chain joins TRBV28 to TRBJ1-2, with D perhaps TRBD1 (6 bases). The CDR3 contains 13 residues. The V end was cut by 6 bases, the J end by 2 bases, with 10 bases between. Germline lookup yields CDR1 MDHEN and CDR2 SYDVKM. The CDR3 DNA is TGTGCCAGCAGCACACAGGGAAACTATGGCTACACCTTC. Its translation is CASSTQGNYGYTF.

This clonotype was detected ten times or more. The J gene is TRBJ2-7, the V gene TRBV27; D may correspond to TRBD1 or TRBD2 (5 bases each). Trimming removed 4 bases from V and 0 bases from J, with 10 bases in between. The CDR3 length is 14 residues. CDR1 is MNHEY, CDR2 SMNVEV, per germline (reference sequence). CDR3 residues: CASSSLGTSYEQYF. CDR3 nucleotides: TGTGCCAGCAGTTCTCTAGGGACCTCCTACGAGCAGTACTTC.

The V gene is TRBV19, the J gene TRBJ2-3; 13 nucleotides align to TRBD2. Germline loops: CDR1 LNHDA, CDR2 SQIVND (reference sequence). V shed 5 bases and J 0 bases; nucleotides not matched to a gene: 8. The CDR3 runs to 18 residues. This chain's CDR3 is CASSPGTSGDTSTDTQYF. The CDR3 DNA reads TGTGCCAGTAGTCCCGGGACTAGCGGGGATACTAGCACAGATACGCAGTATTTT.

This clonotype has more than one count but fewer than ten. The CDR3 loop is CASSFILSPSTDTQYF. CDR3 bases: TGTGCCAGCAGTTTTATTCTCAGCCCTAGCACAGATACGCAGTATTTT. This chain uses TRBV12-3 or TRBV12-4 with TRBJ2-3; D gene uncertain. This CDR3 is built from 16 residues. V shed 3 bases and J shed 0 bases, with 13 bases lying between them.

This clonotype has ten or more counts. The V gene is TRBV7-9, the J gene TRBJ2-5; TRBD1 matches 10 bases. This CDR3 region has 15 residues. J gave up 5 bases and V 5 bases, and 8 bases lay outside the gene matches. Germline CDR1 is SEHNR and CDR2 is FQNEAQ (reference sequence). CDR3 DNA sequence: TGTGCCAGCAGCCCGGACAGGGGGAGGTTCGAGACCCAGTACTTC. Residues: CASSPDRGRFETQYF.

This clonotype was detected many times. The genes are TRBV2 and TRBJ1-4, with D unclear. Between the trimmed V and J ends, which lost 3 bases and 8 bases, there was a span of 10 bases. CDR3 length: 13 residues. Germline V gives CDR1 SNHLY, CDR2 FYNNEI. In DNA form, the CDR3 reads TGTGCCAGCAGTGACAGTCGGCGAGAAAAACTGTTTTTT. Translating gives CASSDSRREKLFF.

Many counts were recorded for this clonotype. The V and J genes are TRBV2 and TRBJ2-1; TRBD2 matches 12 bases. The CDR3 length is 16 residues. J lost 6 bases, V lost 6 bases, and 9 bases had no gene match. The germline gives CDR1 SNHLY, CDR2 FYNNEI. The CDR3 coding sequence is TGTGCCAGCAGAGCGGGACTAGCGGGCCCAATCAATGAGCAGTTCTTC. This codes for CASRAGLAGPINEQFF.

This clonotype showed up many times. The chain links TRBV3-1 to TRBJ2-7; 9 bases are shared with TRBD1. The CDR3 covers 14 residues. V was pared by 4 bases and J by 5 bases, with 6 bases of the junction left unmatched. Per the germline V gene, CDR1 is LGHDT and CDR2 is YNNKEL (reference sequence). The CDR3 is CASSRGTGIHEQYF. The CDR3 nucleotides read TGTGCCAGCAGCCGCGGGACAGGGATCCACGAGCAGTACTTC.

The V call is TRBV7-9, the J call TRBJ1-3, with no clear D. CDR3 length: 15 amino acids. V dropped 1 base and J dropped 1 base, with 8 bases sitting between them. CDR1 is SEHNR, CDR2 FQNEAQ, per germline (reference sequence). Written as DNA, the CDR3 is TGTGCCAGCAGCTTAGTTCGGCTTTCTGGAAACACCATATATTTT. It encodes CASSLVRLSGNTIYF.

This clonotype was seen a handful of times. The rearrangement links TRBV28 to TRBJ1-2; D is unclear. CDR1 is MDHEN and CDR2 is SYDVKM in the germline V gene. CDR3 length equals 14 residues. V was cut by 5 bases and J by 4 bases, with 14 bases left in between. The CDR3 sequence: CASSLEGLGYGYTF. DNA for the CDR3: TGTGCCAGCAGTCTGGAGGGTTTAGGCTATGGCTACACCTTC.

This clonotype was picked up a small number of times. The chain couples TRBV5-1 to TRBJ2-2; a weak D match, TRBD2 (5 bases). The V end lost 0 bases, the J end lost 3 bases, and 9 bases lay between the germline ends. CDR1 SGHRS and CDR2 YFSETQ come from the germline V gene. The CDR3 extends over 15 amino acids. CDR3 protein: CASSLDWEYTGELFF. In DNA, the CDR3 is TGCGCCAGCAGCTTGGATTGGGAGTACACCGGGGAGCTGTTTTTT.

This clonotype was observed a few times. J is TRBJ2-1 and V is TRBV7-9; the match to TRBD1 covers 8 bases. The germline V gene encodes CDR1 SEHNR and CDR2 FQNEAQ (reference sequence). V lost 6 bases and J lost 14; bases outside the gene matches: 9. The CDR3 spans 12 residues. The CDR3 region is CASRTGTGTKFF. For the CDR3, the DNA is TGTGCCAGCAGGACCGGGACAGGAACCAAGTTCTTC. Combining the CDR3 with reference TRBV7-9 and TRBJ2-1 gives the whole variable domain DTGVSQNPRHKITKRGQNVTFRCDPISEHNRLYWYRQTLGQGPEFLTYFQNEAQLEKSRLLSDRFSAERPKGSFSTLEIQRTEQGDSAMYLCASRTGTGTKFFGPGTRLTVL.

This clonotype was seen only a few times. The J gene is TRBJ2-1, the V gene TRBV7-3; possible D gene TRBD2, 5 bases. The CDR3 is made up of 13 amino acids. Germline V gives CDR1 SGHTA, CDR2 FQGTGA. Trimming took off 5 bases at V and 6 bases at J, with 11 bases between the two ends. This CDR3 reads CASSPSHSNEQFF. The DNA for the CDR3 is TGTGCCAGCAGCCCTAGCCACAGCAATGAGCAGTTCTTC.

This clonotype was counted ten times or more. V gene TRBV28 combines with J gene TRBJ1-4; D not resolved. The V gene lost 8 bases and the J gene lost 8 bases, with 18 bases spanning the gap. There are 14 residues in the CDR3. Germline V gene sequence: CDR1 MDHEN, CDR2 SYDVKM. This chain's CDR3 is CASSLPQTGEKLFF. DNA of the CDR3: TGTGCCAGCTCATTACCCCAGACGGGGGAAAAACTGTTTTTT.

There are a few counts of this clonotype. The CDR3, as DNA: TGCGCCAGCAGCTTGACGGGTACTTTTGAAAAACTGTTTTTT. Its translation is CASSLTGTFEKLFF. This chain links TRBV5-1 with TRBJ1-4; D is unresolved. Germline lookup yields CDR1 SGHRS and CDR2 YFSETQ. Trimming took 1 base from V and 7 from J, leaving 11 bases between them. The CDR3 is made up of 14 amino acids.

This clonotype was seen many times. CDR3 in amino acids: CASSPLGQPQHF. In DNA form, the CDR3 reads TGTGCCAGCAGTCCTCTCGGGCAGCCCCAGCATTTT. The chain couples TRBV28 to TRBJ1-5; D uncertain. From germline, CDR1 is MDHEN and CDR2 SYDVKM. This CDR3 contains 12 residues. V gave up 5 bases and J gave up 7 bases, with 9 bases separating them.

This clonotype turned up a few times. The gene calls are TRBV28 and TRBJ2-5; 9 bases match TRBD1. The J segment lost 5 bases and the V segment lost 5 bases, leaving 9 bases of the junction unmatched. There are 15 residues in the CDR3. The germline V gene encodes CDR1 MDHEN and CDR2 SYDVKM. The CDR3 sequence: CASSIRDRALETQYF. DNA for the CDR3: TGTGCCAGCAGTATCCGGGACAGGGCTCTTGAGACCCAGTACTTC.

This clonotype was seen a few times. Here the CDR3 DNA reads TGTGCCAGCAGCCCTGCTAGCGGGAGCTCCTACAATGAGCAGTTCTTC. Translation gives CASSPASGSSYNEQFF. This chain connects TRBV5-4 to TRBJ2-1; TRBD2 agrees at 10 bases. This CDR3 spans 16 amino acids. CDR1 is SGHNT and CDR2 is YYREEE in the germline V gene (reference sequence). The junction had 4 bases not matched to a gene; V was cut back by 4 bases and J by 0 bases.

For this clonotype: This sequence may be a read error, since a much larger clone differs from it by one base. The V and J genes are TRBV6-2 or TRBV6-3 and TRBJ2-3; 10 bases align to TRBD2. The DNA end is a closer match to TRBJ2-7, so the J assignment may be wrong. The germline gives CDR1 MNHEY, CDR2 SVGEGT. The CDR3 is 14 residues long. The CDR3, as DNA: TGTGGCAGCAGTCAACCGGGACTAGCGTACGAGCAGTACTTC. This sequence encodes CGSSQPGLAYEQYF.

Many counts were recorded for this clonotype. This chain connects TRBV11-2 to TRBJ1-2, with unresolved D. V was trimmed by 1 base and J by 2 bases, leaving 14 bases between them. CDR3 length: 16 amino acids. The V gene's germline CDR1 is SGHAT and CDR2 FQNNGV. CDR3 amino acids: CASSLGALQDNYGYTF. The CDR3 bases are TGTGCCAGCAGCTTAGGGGCTTTGCAAGACAACTATGGCTACACCTTC.

This clonotype was counted a few times. The V and J genes are TRBV6-1 and TRBJ2-2, with 10 bases that match TRBD2. The germline gives CDR1 MNHNS, CDR2 SASEGT. The CDR3 has 16 amino acids. V lost 7 bases and J lost 5; bases outside the gene matches: 10. CDR3 amino acids: CASKSGRASRTGELFF. The DNA of the CDR3 is TGTGCCAGCAAGAGCGGGAGGGCCTCGAGAACCGGGGAGCTGTTTTTT.

This clonotype turned up a few times. V and J are TRBV7-6 and TRBJ2-5; D is unclear. V lost 6 bases and J 4 bases, leaving 15 bases between the germline ends. The CDR3 is made up of 14 amino acids. Germline CDR1 reads SGHVS; CDR2 reads FNYEAQ. The CDR3 DNA is TGTGCCAGCAGTCGTCTATGGGTGGGAGAGACCCAGTACTTC. It codes for CASSRLWVGETQYF.

This clonotype was counted at least ten times. The chain has TRBV6-5 and TRBJ2-3; D uncertain. V was pared by 3 bases and J by 2 bases, with 9 bases between. This CDR3 comprises 14 residues. Germline V gene data show CDR1 as MNHEY and CDR2 as SVGAGI. DNA of the CDR3: TGTGCCAGCAGTTATCTGGCCAACACAGATACGCAGTATTTT. Encoded protein: CASSYLANTDTQYF.

This clonotype occurred a few times. The junction departs from germline at one end; a sequencing error may be responsible. The V gene is TRBV7-3, the J gene TRBJ2-7, with 11 bases lining up with TRBD2. CDR1 is SGHTA and CDR2 is FQGTGA in the germline V gene. CDR3 length: 15 amino acids. CDR3 in amino acids: CASNLVSGRASEQYF. The DNA of the CDR3 is TGTGCCAGCAACTTAGTTAGCGGGAGGGCCTCCGAGCAGTACTTC.

The rearrangement links TRBV7-9 to TRBJ2-1; D may be TRBD1 (6 bases). CDR3 length equals 19 residues. Germline lookup yields CDR1 SEHNR and CDR2 FQNEAQ (reference sequence). Trimming took off 8 bases at V and 6 bases at J, with 32 bases between the two ends. In DNA, the CDR3 is TGTGCCAGCGTCTTTTTTGTAGCACAGGGAGTTCTTTCGGGCAATGAGCAGTTCTTC. It yields the protein CASVFFVAQGVLSGNEQFF.

This clonotype was observed a few times. The chain links TRBV10-3 to TRBJ1-5, with D possibly matching TRBD1 (5 bases). Germline V lookup: CDR1 ENHRY, CDR2 SYGVKD. CDR3 length equals 13 residues. The V end lost 9 bases, the J end lost 0 bases, and 9 bases lay between the germline ends. The DNA of the CDR3 is TGTGCCATTCAGGGCGATAGCAATCAGCCCCAGCATTTT. It yields the protein CAIQGDSNQPQHF.

The chain employs TRBV9 and TRBJ2-2; 12 nucleotides agree with TRBD2. Trimming cost V 0 bases and J 8 bases; bases outside gene matches: 5. The CDR3 contains 16 residues. Germline values: CDR1 SGDLS, CDR2 YYNGEE. The CDR3 DNA reads TGTGCCAGCAGCGTAGGGGGGACTAGCGGGTCTGGGGAGCTGTTTTTT. It encodes CASSVGGTSGSGELFF.

This clonotype was counted ten times or more. The V call is TRBV18, the J call TRBJ1-2; D remains unclear. This CDR3 spans 13 amino acids. CDR1 KGHSH and CDR2 LQKENI come from the germline V gene. Between the trimmed V and J ends, which lost 3 bases and 5 bases, there was a span of 10 bases. The CDR3 loop reads CASSPDEAYGYTF. The CDR3 nucleotides read TGTGCCAGCTCACCGGACGAGGCGTATGGCTACACCTTC.

This clonotype has at least ten counts. The genes are TRBV3-1 and TRBJ2-7; no clear D gene. The CDR3 sequence is 14 residues long. V was trimmed by 1 base and J by 2 bases, leaving 9 bases between them. CDR1 and CDR2 from the germline V gene are LGHDT and YNNKEL (reference sequence). The DNA for the CDR3 is TGTGCCAGCAGCCAAGTTCCCGGAGCCTACGAGCAGTACTTC. Residues: CASSQVPGAYEQYF.